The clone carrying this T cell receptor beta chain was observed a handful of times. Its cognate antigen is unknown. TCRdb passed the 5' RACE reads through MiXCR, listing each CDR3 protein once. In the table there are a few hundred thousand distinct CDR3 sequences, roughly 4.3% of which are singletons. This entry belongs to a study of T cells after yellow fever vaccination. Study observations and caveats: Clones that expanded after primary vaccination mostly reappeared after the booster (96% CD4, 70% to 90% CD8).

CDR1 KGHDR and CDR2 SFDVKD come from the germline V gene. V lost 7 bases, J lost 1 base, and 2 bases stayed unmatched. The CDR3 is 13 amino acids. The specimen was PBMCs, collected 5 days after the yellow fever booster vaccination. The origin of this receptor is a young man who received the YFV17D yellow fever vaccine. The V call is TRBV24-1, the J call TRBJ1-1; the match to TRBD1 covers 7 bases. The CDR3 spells CATRRTGNTEAFF. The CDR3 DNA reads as TGTGCCACCAGACGGACAGGGAACACTGAAGCTTTCTTT.